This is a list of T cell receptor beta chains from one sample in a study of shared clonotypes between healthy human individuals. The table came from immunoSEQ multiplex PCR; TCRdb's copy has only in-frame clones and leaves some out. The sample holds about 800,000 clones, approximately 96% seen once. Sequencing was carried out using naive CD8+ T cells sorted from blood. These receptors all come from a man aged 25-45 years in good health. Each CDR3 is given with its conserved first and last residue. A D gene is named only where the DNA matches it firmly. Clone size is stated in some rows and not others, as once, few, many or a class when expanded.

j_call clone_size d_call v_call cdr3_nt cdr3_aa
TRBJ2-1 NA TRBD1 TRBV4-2 TGTGCCAGCAGCCAAGAACAGGGGGGCTACAATGAGCAGTTCTTC CASSQEQGGYNEQFF
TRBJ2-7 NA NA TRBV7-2 TGTGCCAGCAGCTTAGCCGGGGGCGGCTCCTACGAGCAGTACTTC CASSLAGGGSYEQYF
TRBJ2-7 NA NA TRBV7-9 TGTGCCAGCAGCTCACCCCGGCAATCGGACGGAGGCGGCGAGCAGTACTTC CASSSPRQSDGGGEQYF
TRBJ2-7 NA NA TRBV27 TGTGCCAGCAGTATGGGGGAATGGGGCTACGAGCAGTACTTC CASSMGEWGYEQYF
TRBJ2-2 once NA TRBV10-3 TGTGCCATCAAGGCAGTTAACACCGGGGAGCTGTTTTTT CAIKAVNTGELFF
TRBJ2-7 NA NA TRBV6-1 TGTGCCAGCCTGGTCAGTTGGTCCTACGAGCAGTACTTC CASLVSWSYEQYF
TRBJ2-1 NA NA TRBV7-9 TGTGCCAGCAGCTTAGGGTACCCGGCGTACAATGAGCAGTTCTTC CASSLGYPAYNEQFF
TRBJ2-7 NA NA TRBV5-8 TGTGCCAGCAGCTTGGCCGGGAGTGGCAGCTACGAGCAGTACTTC CASSLAGSGSYEQYF
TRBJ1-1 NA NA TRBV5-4 TGTGCCAGCACTGTGACGGAGGGAACTGAAGCTTTCTTT CASTVTEGTEAFF
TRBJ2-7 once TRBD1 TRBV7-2 TGTGCCAGCAGCACAGGACAGGGAACCTACGAGCAGTACTTC CASSTGQGTYEQYF
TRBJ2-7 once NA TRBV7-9 TGTGCCAGCAGCCCCGGGTTAGCGGCCTCCTACGAGCAGTACTTC CASSPGLAASYEQYF
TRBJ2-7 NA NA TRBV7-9 TGTGCCAGCAGCCCTCCGGTAGGTTTGGGCTCCTACGAGCAGTACTTC CASSPPVGLGSYEQYF
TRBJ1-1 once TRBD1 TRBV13 TGTGCCAGCAGCTTCGACAGGGAGACCACTGAAGCTTTCTTT CASSFDRETTEAFF
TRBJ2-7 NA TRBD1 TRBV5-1 TGCGCCAGCAGCTTCGGGACAGGGGTCTACGAGCAGTACTTC CASSFGTGVYEQYF
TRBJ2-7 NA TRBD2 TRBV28 TGTGCCAGCAGCCGGACTAGCGGCACCTACGAGCAGTACTTC CASSRTSGTYEQYF
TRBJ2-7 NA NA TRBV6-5 TGTGCCAGCAGAATTCGCCCGGGTACTCCCTACGAGCAGTACTTC CASRIRPGTPYEQYF
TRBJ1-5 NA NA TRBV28 TGTGCCAGCAGTTTCCAGGGGAATCAGCCCCAGCATTTT CASSFQGNQPQHF
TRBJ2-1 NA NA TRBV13 TGTGCCAGCAGCTTACTTAATGAGCAGTTCTTC CASSLLNEQFF
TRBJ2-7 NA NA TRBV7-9 TGTGCCAGCAGCGGCCTGGACAGCTCCTACGAGCAGTACTTC CASSGLDSSYEQYF
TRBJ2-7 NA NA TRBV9 TGTGCCAGCAGCGTAGGTTTTGCCTACGAGCAGTACTTC CASSVGFAYEQYF
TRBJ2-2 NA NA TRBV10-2 TGCGCCAGCAGTAGTTCGGCGAACACCGGGGAGCTGTTTTTT CASSSSANTGELFF
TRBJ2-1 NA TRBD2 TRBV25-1 TGTGCCAGCAGTGGGGGGGGTGGTTACAATGAGCAGTTCTTC CASSGGGGYNEQFF
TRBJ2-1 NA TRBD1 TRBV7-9 TGTGCCAGCAGCATCGACAGGGGGCGCAATGAGCAGTTCTTC CASSIDRGRNEQFF
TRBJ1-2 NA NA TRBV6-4 TGTGCCAGCAGTGAAGTACCCGACGGAGGCTATGGCTACACCTTC CASSEVPDGGYGYTF
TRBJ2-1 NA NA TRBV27 TGTGCCAGCAGTTTGGTAAGCGTTGATGAGCAGTTCTTC CASSLVSVDEQFF
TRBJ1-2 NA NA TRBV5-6 TGTGCCAGCAGTTCTAATCCGGGGTCCTATGGCTACACCTTC CASSSNPGSYGYTF
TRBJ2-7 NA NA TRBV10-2 TGCGCCAGCAGTGAGTCCTTTTGGACCACGAACTACGAGCAGTACTTC CASSESFWTTNYEQYF
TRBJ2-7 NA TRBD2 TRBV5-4 TGTGCCAGCAGCCCAACTAGCGGGACCCCCTACGAGCAGTACTTC CASSPTSGTPYEQYF
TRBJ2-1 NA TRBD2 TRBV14 TGTGCCAGCAGCCATTTAACTAGCGGGACAGTACTGCACTCCTACAATGAGCAGTTCTTC CASSHLTSGTVLHSYNEQFF
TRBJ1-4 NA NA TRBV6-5 TGTGCCAGCAGTTACATGAATGAAAAACTGTTTTTT CASSYMNEKLFF
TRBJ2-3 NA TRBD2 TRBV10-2 TGCGCCAGCAGTGTTTCCCCAGGACTAGCGGGACCCACAGATACGCAGTATTTT CASSVSPGLAGPTDTQYF
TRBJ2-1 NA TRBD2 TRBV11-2 TGTGCCAGCATCGATCGCCCGGGACTAGCGAACAATGAGCAGTTCTTC CASIDRPGLANNEQFF
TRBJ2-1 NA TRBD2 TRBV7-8 TGTGCCAGCAGTACCGGGACTAGCGCTTACAATGAGCAGTTCTTC CASSTGTSAYNEQFF
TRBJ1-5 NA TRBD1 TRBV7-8 TGTGCCAGCAGCTTAGAGGGCCGACAGGGGAATCAGCCCCAGCATTTT CASSLEGRQGNQPQHF
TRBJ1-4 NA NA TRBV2 TGTGCCAGCAGTCCCACCGCCACCGATCTAGTAGGGAAGCCGGTACTGTTTTTT CASSPTATDLVGKPVLFF
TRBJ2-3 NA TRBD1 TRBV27 TGTGGGACAGGGGAGACAGATACGCAGTATTTT CGTGETDTQYF
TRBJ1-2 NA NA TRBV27 TGTGCCAGCAGTTTATCACCCCGCGGGGGCGGGGAGGGCTACACCTTC CASSLSPRGGGEGYTF
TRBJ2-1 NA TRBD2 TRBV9 TGTGCCAGCAGCGTTTCCGGGACTAGCGCTTACAATGAGCAGTTCTTC CASSVSGTSAYNEQFF